This TCR beta chain was documented in a study of regulatory T cells in long-lasting Graves disease. The time point: persistent/refractory GD, antithyroid drugs over 5 years with positive TRAb. From PBMCs, RNA was extracted and then used to make the TCR library. There are a few counts of this clonotype. Assembly of TCR beta libraries relied on iRepertoire HTBI primers together with Arm-PCR of CDR3 regions. TCRdb processed the multiplex PCR reads anew with MiXCR; each CDR3 protein has one entry. The table records roughly 450,000 distinct CDR3 sequences, 23% of them present only once. This clonotype was obtained from a female donor with Graves disease. Sequencing used peripheral blood mononuclear cells (PBMCs), obtained when the disease was refractory, from a patient treated with antithyroid drugs.

CDR3 sequence reads: CASSLQVQGNTIYF. In DNA form, the CDR3 reads TGTGCCAGCAGTTTACAAGTACAGGGAAACACCATATATTTT. The chain recombines TRBV12-3 or TRBV12-4 with TRBJ1-3; D not resolved. The CDR3 length is 14 residues. V was cut by 2 bases and J by 4 bases, with 9 bases left in between.